This passage covers 15 T cell receptor beta chains from one sample sequenced in a study of T-cell memory formation after mild COVID-19. TCRdb re-analysed the 5' RACE reads in MiXCR, keeping a single row per CDR3 protein. The table shows hundreds of thousands of distinct CDR3 sequences, with roughly 22% occurring only once. Sequencing was carried out using PBMCs or a T cell subset sorted from them (not recorded which). All receptors come from an adult woman who had mild COVID-19 (a few samples of this study predate the infection). Cell type and time point are not known.

This clonotype appeared a few times. V gene TRBV4-1 combines with J gene TRBJ1-6; no clear D. Deletions cut 1 base from V and 5 bases from J, with 9 bases between. Germline loops: CDR1 MGHRA, CDR2 YSYEKL. The CDR3 consists of 15 residues. The CDR3 region has the DNA TGCGCCAGCAGCCAAGTGACGGTGAATAATTCACCCCTCCACTTT. This gives the protein CASSQVTVNNSPLHF.

This clonotype was found a few times. The rearrangement joins TRBV9 to TRBJ2-7; D possibly corresponds to TRBD1 (6 bases). V lost 0 bases and J lost 6, with 13 bases in between. The CDR3 has 14 amino acids. Per germline, CDR1 SGDLS and CDR2 YYNGEE. CDR3 coding DNA: TGTGCCAGCAGCGTAGAACAGGGAGAGGGCGAGCAGTACTTC. Protein sequence: CASSVEQGEGEQYF. Supplemented by reference TRBV9 and TRBJ2-7, the full variable domain reads DSGVTQTPKHLITATGQRVTLRCSPRSGDLSVYWYQQSLDQGLQFLIQYYNGEERAKGNILERFSAQQFPDLHSELNLSSLELGDSALYFCASSVEQGEGEQYFGPGTRLTVT.

This clonotype was observed a few times. The chain is built from TRBV27 and TRBJ2-3; 12 bases fit TRBD2. The V segment lost 3 bases and the J segment 7 bases; nucleotides outside the gene matches: 5. This CDR3 is built from 15 residues. The germline V gene has CDR1 MNHEY and CDR2 SMNVEV (reference sequence). The DNA of the CDR3 is TGTGCCAGCAGTTTTCTAGCGGGAGGGCCATATACGCAGTATTTT. Translation gives CASSFLAGGPYTQYF.

The chain carries TRBV5-1 and TRBJ2-1, with TRBD2 matching over 12 bases. CDR1 and CDR2 from the germline V gene are SGHRS and YFSETQ. This CDR3 comprises 19 residues. The V segment lost 2 bases and the J segment 0 bases; nucleotides outside the gene matches: 9. The CDR3 nucleotides read TGCGCCAGCAGCTTCAGGACTAGCGGGGCGTCCCTCTCCTACAATGAGCAGTTCTTC. It translates to CASSFRTSGASLSYNEQFF.

Only a few counts were recorded for this clonotype. This chain uses TRBV5-4 with TRBJ2-1, with 10 bases fitting TRBD2. After removal of 4 bases from V and 10 bases from J, the junction contained 11 bases not matched to a gene. This CDR3 region has 15 residues. Germline-derived CDR1 and CDR2 are SGHNT and YYREEE (reference sequence). CDR3 sequence (DNA): TGTGCCAGCAGCCGACGGACTAGCGGCGAGAAGGAGCAGTTCTTC. Protein sequence: CASSRRTSGEKEQFF.

The chain carries TRBV20-1 and TRBJ2-1, with D possibly called TRBD1 or TRBD2 (6 bases each). Germline CDR1 reads DFQATT; CDR2 reads SNEGSKA (reference sequence). V was cut by 5 bases and J by 0 bases, with 11 bases left in between. There are 14 residues in the CDR3. The CDR3 DNA reads TGCAGTGCTTCCGGGGGCATCTCCTACAATGAGCAGTTCTTC. Protein sequence: CSASGGISYNEQFF.

V and J are TRBV6-1 and TRBJ1-5, with D maybe TRBD1 (6 bases). Per the germline V gene, CDR1 is MNHNS and CDR2 is SASEGT. This CDR3 spans 13 amino acids. Trimming stripped 7 bases from V and 3 bases from J, with 10 bases between. The CDR3 DNA sequence: TGTGCCAGCAACAGGGTAATCAATCAGCCCCAGCATTTT. This translates into CASNRVINQPQHF.

This clonotype was seen a few times. The rearrangement uses TRBV6-5 and TRBJ2-1; D is unresolved. Between the trimmed V and J ends, which lost 0 bases and 7 bases, there was a span of 4 bases. The CDR3 runs to 12 residues. Germline V gene data show CDR1 as MNHEY and CDR2 as SVGAGI. CDR3 protein: CASSYSNNEQFF. The CDR3 DNA sequence: TGTGCCAGCAGTTACTCGAATAATGAGCAGTTCTTC.

There are a few counts of this clonotype. The chain has TRBV5-1 and TRBJ2-7; tentative D call: TRBD1 (5 bases). CDR1 SGHRS and CDR2 YFSETQ come from the germline V gene. Trimming stripped 2 bases from V and 3 bases from J, with 12 bases between. The CDR3 runs 14 residues. The chain's CDR3 is CASSLGDGVYEQYF. CDR3 coding DNA: TGCGCCAGCAGCTTAGGGGATGGGGTCTACGAGCAGTACTTC.

The chain joins TRBV24-1 to TRBJ2-5; 10 nucleotides agree with TRBD1. The CDR3 consists of 16 residues. Per germline, CDR1 KGHDR and CDR2 SFDVKD. The V and J ends lost 4 bases and 5 bases, in that order; junction bases with no gene match: 9. The CDR3 DNA follows: TGTGCCACCAGTGACCCGACAGGGGGCGAGGGGGAGACCCAGTACTTC. Translation: CATSDPTGGEGETQYF.

The rearrangement joins TRBV6-5 to TRBJ2-1; D assignment may be TRBD1 or TRBD2 (7 bases each). The V gene lost 2 bases and the J gene lost 8 bases, with 13 bases spanning the gap. This CDR3 has 14 amino acids. CDR1 and CDR2 (germline): MNHEY, SVGAGI. In DNA, the CDR3 is TGTGCCAGCAGTTACCCCAGGGGGGGCGATGAGCAGTTCTTC. Its protein is CASSYPRGGDEQFF.

The V call is TRBV2, the J call TRBJ2-4; possibly TRBD2 for D (6 bases). V was cut by 2 bases and J by 0 bases, with 8 bases left in between. CDR3 length equals 15 residues. Per the germline V gene, CDR1 is SNHLY and CDR2 is FYNNEI. This chain's CDR3 is CASSERGIAKNIQYF. In DNA, the CDR3 is TGTGCCAGCAGTGAACGGGGGATAGCCAAAAACATTCAGTACTTC. Variable domain in full (rest from reference TRBV2 and TRBJ2-4): EPEVTQTPSHQVTQMGQEVILRCVPISNHLYFYWYRQILGQKVEFLVSFYNNEISEKSEIFDDQFSVERPDGSNFTLKIRSTKLEDSAMYFCASSERGIAKNIQYFGAGTRLSVL.

The V call is TRBV7-9, the J call TRBJ1-2; 9 bases fit TRBD1. The germline V gene has CDR1 SEHNR and CDR2 FQNEAQ (reference sequence). This CDR3 contains 18 residues. V lost 4 bases to trimming and J lost 4 bases; unmatched junction nucleotides: 16. The CDR3 spells CASSSDVPETGGGYGYTF. The CDR3 DNA reads as TGTGCCAGCAGCTCCGACGTACCCGAGACAGGGGGGGGCTATGGCTACACCTTC.

The chain combines TRBV20-1 with TRBJ2-5; D unclear. Germline CDR1 and CDR2: DFQATT and SNEGSKA (reference sequence). The germline V and J ends were trimmed by 0 bases and 2 bases, with 13 bases remaining between them. This CDR3 spans 15 amino acids. CDR3 in DNA: TGCAGTGCTAGAGATCGGTTAACACCTCAAGAGACCCAGTACTTC. Protein: CSARDRLTPQETQYF.

V and J are TRBV20-1 and TRBJ1-2; 8 nucleotides match TRBD1. The V and J ends lost 1 base and 2 bases, in that order; junction bases with no gene match: 6. CDR1 DFQATT and CDR2 SNEGSKA come from the germline V gene (reference sequence). The CDR3 extends over 15 amino acids. The CDR3 loop is CSARGAGGANYGYTF. The DNA of the CDR3 is TGCAGTGCTAGAGGGGCAGGGGGCGCGAACTATGGCTACACCTTC.